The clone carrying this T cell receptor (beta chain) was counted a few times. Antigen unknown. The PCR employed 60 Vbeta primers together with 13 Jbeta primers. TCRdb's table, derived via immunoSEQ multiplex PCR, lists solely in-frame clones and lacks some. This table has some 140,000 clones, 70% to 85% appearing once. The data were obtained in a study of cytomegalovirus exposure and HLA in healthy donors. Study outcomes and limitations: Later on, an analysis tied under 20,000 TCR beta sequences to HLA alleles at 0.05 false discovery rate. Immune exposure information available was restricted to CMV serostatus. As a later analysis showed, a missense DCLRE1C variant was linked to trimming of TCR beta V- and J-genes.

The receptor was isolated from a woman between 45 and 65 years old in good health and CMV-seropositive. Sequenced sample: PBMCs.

The CDR3: CASSEKAGGTDTQYF. The DNA of the CDR3 is TGTGCCAGCAGTGAAAAAGCGGGGGGCACAGATACGCAGTATTTT. The chain couples TRBV6-4 to TRBJ2-3, with 8 bases that match TRBD2. The CDR3 runs 15 residues. Losses at the gene ends were 3 bases for V and 1 base for J; bases not matched to a gene: 3. Germline V lookup: CDR1 MRHNA, CDR2 SNTAGT.